A selection of T cell receptor beta chains follows, all from one sample in a study of identical twins. TCRdb independently ran MiXCR on the 5' RACE reads; one entry per CDR3 protein. The table shows 650,000 to 750,000 distinct CDR3 sequences, with approximately 22% occurring only once. This sample was shared with a second study, whose subject was T cells expressing NK-cell markers.

Material: PBMCs. These receptors were collected from a woman aged 18-29 years in good health. The CDR3 runs from the conserved cysteine through the conserved F or W. D genes are given only for firm matches. A row's size may be missing; if present it is once, few, many or a size class.

j_gene	d_gene	v_gene	abundance	CDR3aa	CDR3nt
TRBJ2-1	-	TRBV29-1	many	CSVTVSYNEQFF	TGCAGCGTAACGGTCTCCTACAATGAGCAGTTCTTC
TRBJ2-3	-	TRBV3-1	-	CASSLLPTTDTQYF	TGTGCCAGCAGCCTTCTTCCTACCACAGATACGCAGTATTTT
TRBJ1-4	-	TRBV6-5	-	CASSSLTRRGGLFF	TGTGCCAGCAGTTCTCTCACCCGACGGGGAGGGCTGTTTTTT
TRBJ2-7	TRBD1	TRBV6-5	many	CASRTGTYEQYF	TGTGCCAGCAGGACAGGGACCTACGAGCAGTACTTC
TRBJ2-7	-	TRBV5-1	-	CASSLDARGTYEQYF	TGCGCCAGCAGCTTGGATGCCCGGGGCACCTACGAGCAGTACTTC
TRBJ2-5	TRBD2	TRBV5-1	-	CASSYRTSGGLQTQYF	TGCGCCAGCAGCTACCGGACTAGCGGGGGTTTACAGACCCAGTACTTC
TRBJ2-1	-	TRBV9	-	CASSVGWGSGHFEQFF	TGTGCCAGCAGCGTAGGATGGGGGTCGGGACATTTTGAGCAGTTCTTC
TRBJ2-2	-	TRBV12-3/TRBV12-4	few	CASRPLGARRTGELFF	TGTGCCAGCCGCCCCCTTGGGGCTCGGAGAACCGGGGAGCTGTTTTTT
TRBJ2-7	-	TRBV12-3/TRBV12-4	many	CASSPGLGSGEQYF	TGTGCCAGCAGTCCAGGACTGGGCTCGGGCGAGCAGTACTTC
TRBJ2-1	-	TRBV20-1	-	CSARSRGSYNEQFF	TGCAGTGCTAGGTCGCGGGGATCCTACAATGAGCAGTTCTTC
TRBJ2-1	TRBD1	TRBV9	-	CASSFSDRGDYNEQFF	TGTGCCAGCAGCTTCAGTGACAGGGGGGACTACAATGAGCAGTTCTTC
TRBJ2-2	-	TRBV12-3/TRBV12-4	-	CASSFIDERAGELFF	TGTGCCAGCAGTTTTATAGATGAGCGTGCCGGGGAGCTGTTTTTT
TRBJ2-7	TRBD2	TRBV12-3/TRBV12-4	-	CASSPFSGTTYEQYF	TGTGCCAGCAGTCCCTTTAGCGGGACCACCTACGAGCAGTACTTC
TRBJ1-1	-	TRBV5-5	-	CASSLKTANTEAFF	TGTGCCAGCAGCTTAAAGACGGCGAACACTGAAGCTTTCTTT
TRBJ1-3	TRBD1	TRBV29-1	few	CSGDSGHTIYF	TGCAGCGGGGACAGCGGGCACACCATATATTTT
TRBJ2-5	-	TRBV2	-	CATRSDQETQYF	TGTGCCACCAGGAGTGACCAAGAGACCCAGTACTTC
TRBJ2-6	TRBD1	TRBV10-3	few	CAISPDRAGANVLTF	TGTGCCATCAGTCCGGACAGGGCTGGGGCCAACGTCCTGACTTTC
TRBJ2-4	-	TRBV5-4	-	CASSLLEGSRIQYF	TGTGCCAGCAGCTTGCTTGAAGGATCTCGCATTCAGTACTTC
TRBJ2-2	TRBD2	TRBV29-1	-	CSVSGSISTGELFF	TGCAGCGTTAGCGGGAGTATCTCCACCGGGGAGCTGTTTTTT
TRBJ2-7	-	TRBV6-5	many	CASRTSSYEQYF	TGTGCCAGCAGGACTAGCTCCTACGAGCAGTACTTC
TRBJ2-1	TRBD1	TRBV29-1	-	CSVAPPAGGSNEQFF	TGCAGCGTTGCTCCCCCAGCAGGGGGCTCGAATGAGCAGTTCTTC
TRBJ2-1	TRBD2	TRBV10-3	few	CASGTSGIDEQFF	TGTGCTTCCGGGACTAGCGGGATCGATGAGCAGTTCTTC
TRBJ2-5	-	TRBV20-1	-	CSARAPPRETQYF	TGCAGTGCTAGAGCCCCCCCGAGAGAGACCCAGTACTTC
TRBJ2-1	TRBD1	TRBV20-1	few	CSARQGQEQFF	TGCAGTGCTCGTCAGGGACAGGAGCAGTTCTTC
TRBJ1-1	-	TRBV6-5	few	CASSSYQYRGNTEAFF	TGTGCCAGCAGTTCTTACCAGTATCGGGGGAACACTGAAGCTTTCTTT
TRBJ2-3	-	TRBV20-1	-	CSARDPIVGDTQYF	TGCAGTGCTAGAGATCCGATAGTCGGGGATACGCAGTATTTT
TRBJ2-7	TRBD2	TRBV5-1	many	CASSLLASGAYEQYF	TGCGCCAGCAGCTTGTTGGCTAGCGGAGCCTACGAGCAGTACTTC